This T cell receptor beta chain is from a study of T cells after posttransplantation cyclophosphamide. Study-wide points: Tissue-infiltrating T cells from skin or gut overlapped little with blood T cells. Donor CD8+ memory clones often dominated recipient blood repertoires at later times.

This table comes from immunoSEQ multiplex PCR, and its TCRdb copy is limited to in-frame clones, with some not included. The table lists about 39,000 clones, with no singletons. Peripheral blood was collected from the related graft donor on the marrow donation day. This clone was picked up many times. The antigen is not known. This CDR3 contains 11 residues. Germline V CDR1 and CDR2: LNHDA, SQIVND (reference sequence). The germline V and J ends were trimmed by 5 bases and 5 bases, with 7 bases remaining between them. The specimen sequenced was PBMCs. The TCR comes from a woman in her 50s in good health and a related stem cell transplant donor. The rearrangement links TRBV19 to TRBJ2-7; no clear D gene. The CDR3 coding sequence is TGTGCCAGTAGTGTCCGGGACGAGCAGTACTTC. Translated, it gives CASSVRDEQYF. Variable domain in full (rest from reference TRBV19 and TRBJ2-7): DGGITQSPKYLFRKEGQNVTLSCEQNLNHDAMYWYRQDPGQGLRLIYYSQIVNDFQKGDIAEGYSVSREKKESFPLTVTSAQKNPTAFYLCASSVRDEQYFGPGTRLTVT.